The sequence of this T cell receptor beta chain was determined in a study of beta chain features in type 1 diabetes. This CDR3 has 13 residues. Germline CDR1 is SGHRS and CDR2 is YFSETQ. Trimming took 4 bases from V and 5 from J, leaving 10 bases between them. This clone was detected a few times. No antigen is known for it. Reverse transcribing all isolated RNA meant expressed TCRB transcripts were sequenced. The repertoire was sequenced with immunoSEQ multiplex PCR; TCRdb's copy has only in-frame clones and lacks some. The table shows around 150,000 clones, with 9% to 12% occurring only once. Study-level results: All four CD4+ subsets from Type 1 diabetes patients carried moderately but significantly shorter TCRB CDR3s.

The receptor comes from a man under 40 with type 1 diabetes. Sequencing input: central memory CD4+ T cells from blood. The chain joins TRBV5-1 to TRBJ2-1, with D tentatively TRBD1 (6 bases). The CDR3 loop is CASSNQGNNEQFF. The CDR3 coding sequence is TGCGCCAGCAGCAACCAGGGGAACAATGAGCAGTTCTTC.